This passage covers 25 T cell receptor beta chains from one sample sequenced in a study of cytomegalovirus exposure and HLA in healthy donors. Both 60 Vbeta primers and 13 Jbeta primers went into the PCR. The table came from immunoSEQ multiplex PCR; TCRdb's copy has only in-frame clones and leaves some out. In all, the sample yields just under 60,000 clones. The sample comprised PBMCs. Every receptor here comes from a male donor in good health and CMV-seronegative.

The chain carries TRBV13 and TRBJ2-5, with 12 bases fitting TRBD2. The junction had 6 bases not matched to a gene; V was cut back by 5 bases and J by 5 bases. CDR3 length: 15 amino acids. CDR1 and CDR2 from the germline V gene are PRHDT and FYEKMQ (reference sequence). CDR3 coding DNA: TGTGCCAGCAGCGTCCTAGCGGGGGGGCAGGAGACCCAGTACTTC. Its translation: CASSVLAGGQETQYF.

The chain carries TRBV19 and TRBJ1-5, with 7 bases identical to TRBD1. This CDR3 comprises 15 residues. Germline values: CDR1 LNHDA, CDR2 SQIVND (reference sequence). V shed 1 base and J 1 base; nucleotides not matched to a gene: 1. The CDR3 DNA reads as TGTGCCAGTAGTATAGGACAGGGAAGCAATCAGCCCCAGCATTTT. This encodes CASSIGQGSNQPQHF. Complete variable domain (other parts from reference TRBV19 and TRBJ1-5): DGGITQSPKYLFRKEGQNVTLSCEQNLNHDAMYWYRQDPGQGLRLIYYSQIVNDFQKGDIAEGYSVSREKKESFPLTVTSAQKNPTAFYLCASSIGQGSNQPQHFGDGTRLSIL.

V gene TRBV5-6 combines with J gene TRBJ1-1, with 7 bases aligning to TRBD1. Per the germline V gene, CDR1 is SGHDT and CDR2 is YYEEEE. The CDR3 totals 16 residues. V dropped 4 bases and J dropped 1; count of bases not matched to a gene: 10. The CDR3 coding sequence is TGTGCCAGCAGCCATAGAAACAGACAGGGGAACACTGAAGCTTTCTTT. Translated, it gives CASSHRNRQGNTEAFF.

The V and J genes are TRBV6-1 and TRBJ2-1; 7 bases are a match to TRBD2. Germline CDR1 is MNHNS and CDR2 is SASEGT. The CDR3 is 14 residues long. V lost 2 bases and J lost 9; bases outside the gene matches: 7. The CDR3 here is CASSEWGGRGEQFF. CDR3 nucleotide sequence: TGTGCCAGCAGTGAATGGGGGGGGAGAGGTGAGCAGTTCTTC.

V and J are TRBV5-6 and TRBJ2-2; no firm D call. This CDR3 has 13 amino acids. V lost 4 bases to trimming and J lost 1 base, with 5 bases between them. Germline loops: CDR1 SGHDT, CDR2 YYEEEE. The CDR3 sequence is CASSHRNTGELFF. For the CDR3, the DNA is TGTGCCAGCAGCCACAGGAACACCGGGGAGCTGTTTTTT.

V is TRBV6-1 and J is TRBJ1-6, with 9 bases fitting TRBD1. The germline V gene encodes CDR1 MNHNS and CDR2 SASEGT. CDR3 length: 16 amino acids. V was clipped by 3 bases and J by 10 bases; unmatched bases: 10. This CDR3 is CASSDTLGTGWSPLHF. The CDR3 coding sequence is TGTGCCAGCAGTGACACTCTAGGGACAGGGTGGTCACCCCTCCACTTT.

This chain links TRBV5-6 with TRBJ2-7; 8 bases agree with TRBD1. The CDR3 loop spans 14 amino acids. The germline CDR1 and CDR2 sequences are SGHDT and YYEEEE. Losses at the gene ends were 2 bases for V and 6 bases for J; bases not matched to a gene: 7. The CDR3 coding sequence is TGTGCCAGCAGCTTTATCCAGGGGGCGGGCGAGCAGTACTTC. Encoded protein: CASSFIQGAGEQYF.

The chain joins TRBV18 to TRBJ2-3, with 9 bases identical to TRBD2. CDR1 is KGHSH and CDR2 is LQKENI in the germline V gene. The ends lost 1 base at V and 3 bases at J; junction bases unmatched: 5. This CDR3 is 16 amino acids long. CDR3 residues: CASSPRSGGRTDTQYF. CDR3 in DNA: TGTGCCAGCTCACCACGAAGCGGGGGGCGAACAGATACGCAGTATTTT.

CDR3 sequence (DNA): TGTGCTAGTGGGACAGGGGGTCACTATGGCTACACCTTC. It specifies CASGTGGHYGYTF. This chain joins TRBV12-5 and TRBJ1-2; 9 bases map to TRBD1. V lost 6 bases, J lost 3 bases, and 2 bases stayed unmatched. The germline V gene has CDR1 LGHNT and CDR2 FRNRAP. CDR3 length: 13 amino acids.

As for this clone: The junction departs from germline at one end; a sequencing error may be responsible. The same CDR3 also results from other DNA sequences found in this sample. This sequence joins TRBV6-6 and TRBJ1-6; possibly TRBD1 for D (6 bases). Germline V CDR1 and CDR2: MNHNY, SVGAGI (reference sequence). The CDR3 consists of 15 residues. Here the CDR3 reads CASSYIGQLNSPLHF. The CDR3 DNA reads as TGTGCCAGCAGTTACATAGGACAGCTTAATTCACCCCTACACTTT.

The rearrangement uses TRBV4-1 and TRBJ1-2, with TRBD1 matching 7 bases. The CDR3 covers 15 residues. The V segment lost 4 bases and the J segment 5 bases; nucleotides outside the gene matches: 10. Germline lookup yields CDR1 MGHRA and CDR2 YSYEKL. Here the CDR3 DNA reads TGCGCCAGCAGCCCTACTAGCGGGACAGCTTATGGCTACACCTTC. Translated: CASSPTSGTAYGYTF.

The gene calls are TRBV29-1 and TRBJ1-1, with 7 nucleotides matching TRBD1. The length of the CDR3 is 13 residues. Germline V gene lookup returns CDR1 SQVTM and CDR2 ANQGSEA. J gave up 4 bases and V 6 bases, and 8 bases lay outside the gene matches. CDR3 sequence: CSVRGAGGTEAFF. The CDR3 bases are TGCAGCGTACGCGGGGCAGGGGGCACTGAAGCTTTCTTT.

The chain carries TRBV27 and TRBJ1-1; no firm D call. Trimming took 3 bases from V and 8 from J, leaving 13 bases between them. This CDR3 comprises 13 residues. Germline V gene lookup returns CDR1 MNHEY and CDR2 SMNVEV (reference sequence). The CDR3 protein is CASSFSYLREAFF. The CDR3 DNA reads TGTGCCAGCAGTTTTTCCTACCTGCGGGAAGCTTTCTTT.

V gene TRBV4-3 combines with J gene TRBJ1-4; 7 positions agree with TRBD1. This CDR3 contains 16 residues. Unmatched junction bases numbered 7, after V lost 4 bases and J lost 2 bases. Germline CDR1 and CDR2: LGHNA and YSLEER. CDR3 sequence (DNA): TGCGCCAGCAGCCCAGAGGGGGCCAAGACTAATGAAAAACTGTTTTTT. It codes for CASSPEGAKTNEKLFF.

The gene calls are TRBV5-1 and TRBJ2-3, with D possibly matching TRBD1 (5 bases). Germline V CDR1 and CDR2: SGHRS, YFSETQ. The CDR3 extends over 16 amino acids. Trimming cost V 4 bases and J 2 bases, with 17 bases left between them. CDR3 amino acids: CASSQGAGSVTDTQYF. DNA of the CDR3: TGCGCCAGCAGCCAAGGGGCAGGGTCGGTCACAGATACGCAGTATTTT.

The genes are TRBV6-5 and TRBJ1-2; D is unclear. V gave up 2 bases and J gave up 4 bases, with 8 bases separating them. The CDR3 is made up of 13 amino acids. Germline V CDR1 and CDR2: MNHEY, SVGAGI. CDR3 sequence reads: CASSYGRSYGYTF. The CDR3 DNA reads TGTGCCAGCAGTTACGGTAGAAGCTATGGCTACACCTTC.

This chain links TRBV7-8 with TRBJ2-7, with 8 bases lining up with TRBD2. CDR3 size: 15 residues. J gave up 5 bases and V 1 base, and 7 bases lay outside the gene matches. Germline lookup yields CDR1 SGHVS and CDR2 FQNEAQ. CDR3 in amino acids: CASSLVGGRRNEQYF. CDR3 DNA sequence: TGTGCCAGCAGCTTAGTCGGCGGGAGGAGGAACGAGCAGTACTTC.

The chain recombines TRBV28 with TRBJ2-2; the match to TRBD2 covers 8 bases. CDR1 is MDHEN, CDR2 SYDVKM, per germline. The CDR3 totals 17 residues. V lost 4 bases and J lost 5; bases outside the gene matches: 12. The DNA for the CDR3 is TGTGCCAGCAGTTGGGGAGGCGGGGGGCCCTTTACCGGGGAGCTGTTTTTT. It codes for CASSWGGGGPFTGELFF.

The chain links TRBV6-5 to TRBJ1-4; unclear D gene. The V end was cut by 0 bases, the J end by 7 bases, with 12 bases between. Germline CDR1 MNHEY, CDR2 SVGAGI. The CDR3 sequence is 15 residues long. CDR3 protein: CASSYSYAGSEKLFF. CDR3 nucleotide sequence: TGTGCCAGCAGTTACTCGTACGCAGGTTCTGAAAAACTGTTTTTT.

Notes on this clone: Other DNA sequences from this sample encode an identical CDR3 as well. J is TRBJ2-2 and V is TRBV7-9; no firm D call. V was shortened by 1 base and J by 1 base, with 4 bases between the two germline ends. Germline CDR1 SEHNR, CDR2 FQNEAQ (reference sequence). This CDR3 is built from 14 residues. The CDR3 coding sequence is TGTGCCAGCAGCTTAGTCAGGAACACCGGGGAGCTGTTTTTT. It yields the protein CASSLVRNTGELFF.

This chain uses TRBV6-1 with TRBJ2-2; 7 bases are a match to TRBD2. Trimming took 6 bases from V and 7 from J; bases not matched to a gene: 5. This CDR3 spans 13 amino acids. Germline-derived CDR1 and CDR2 are MNHNS and SASEGT. CDR3 amino acids: CASSRTGGGELFF. The CDR3 coding sequence is TGTGCCAGCAGCCGGACGGGGGGCGGGGAGCTGTTTTTT.

The chain couples TRBV29-1 to TRBJ1-2; 10 bases map to TRBD1. Germline CDR1 reads SQVTM; CDR2 reads ANQGSEA. V lost 6 bases, J lost 3 bases, and 16 bases stayed unmatched. The CDR3 has 17 amino acids. The CDR3 reads CSVASAGTGEVDYGYTF. In nucleotides, the CDR3 is TGCAGCGTCGCAAGCGCAGGGACAGGGGAGGTTGACTATGGCTACACCTTC.

The rearrangement uses TRBV29-1 and TRBJ2-7; D perhaps matches TRBD1 (6 bases). The CDR3 covers 14 residues. V dropped 4 bases and J dropped 5 bases, with 18 bases sitting between them. Per the germline V gene, CDR1 is SQVTM and CDR2 is ANQGSEA. CDR3 amino acids: CSVASNRAADEQYF. For the CDR3, the DNA is TGCAGCGTTGCGTCGAACAGGGCGGCTGACGAGCAGTACTTC.

The chain couples TRBV6-5 to TRBJ1-1, with D maybe TRBD1 (5 bases). Germline lookup yields CDR1 MNHEY and CDR2 SVGAGI. Trimming took 6 bases from V and 7 from J, leaving 21 bases between them. The CDR3 loop spans 15 amino acids. CDR3 residues: CASRESERGVGEAFF. CDR3 sequence (DNA): TGTGCCAGCAGGGAGTCGGAAAGGGGTGTTGGTGAAGCTTTCTTT.

The J gene is TRBJ2-7, the V gene TRBV15; 9 bases agree with TRBD1. From germline, CDR1 is LNHNV and CDR2 YYDKDF (reference sequence). Trimming cost V 5 bases and J 2 bases; bases outside gene matches: 7. The CDR3 is 15 residues long. The CDR3 here is CATSLPGTGTYEQYF. In nucleotides, the CDR3 is TGTGCCACCAGCCTCCCCGGGACAGGGACCTACGAGCAGTACTTC.